This T cell receptor beta chain was captured in a study of CD8+ T cells in alopecia areata. cDNA serving as the sequencing template came from extracted, reverse transcribed RNA. The repertoire was sequenced with immunoSEQ multiplex PCR; TCRdb's copy has only in-frame clones and lacks some. There are roughly 200,000 clones in the sample; roughly 50% occur only once, and nearly 5% lies in the top ten. This TCR derives from a human donor in good health. Sequencing was performed on CD8+ T cells sorted from blood.

CDR3 sequence: CASSLPRDRGTNEKLFF. In DNA form, the CDR3 reads TGTGCCAGCAGCCTTCCCCGGGACAGGGGAACTAATGAAAAACTGTTTTTT. The V call is TRBV7-9, the J call TRBJ1-4, with 10 bases matching TRBD1. This CDR3 contains 17 residues. Germline CDR1 SEHNR, CDR2 FQNEAQ (reference sequence). Germline trimming cut 5 bases from V and 1 base from J; bases unmatched to any gene: 7. Filled out from reference TRBV7-9 and TRBJ1-4, the complete variable domain reads DTGVSQNPRHKITKRGQNVTFRCDPISEHNRLYWYRQTLGQGPEFLTYFQNEAQLEKSRLLSDRFSAERPKGSFSTLEIQRTEQGDSAMYLCASSLPRDRGTNEKLFFGSGTQLSVL.